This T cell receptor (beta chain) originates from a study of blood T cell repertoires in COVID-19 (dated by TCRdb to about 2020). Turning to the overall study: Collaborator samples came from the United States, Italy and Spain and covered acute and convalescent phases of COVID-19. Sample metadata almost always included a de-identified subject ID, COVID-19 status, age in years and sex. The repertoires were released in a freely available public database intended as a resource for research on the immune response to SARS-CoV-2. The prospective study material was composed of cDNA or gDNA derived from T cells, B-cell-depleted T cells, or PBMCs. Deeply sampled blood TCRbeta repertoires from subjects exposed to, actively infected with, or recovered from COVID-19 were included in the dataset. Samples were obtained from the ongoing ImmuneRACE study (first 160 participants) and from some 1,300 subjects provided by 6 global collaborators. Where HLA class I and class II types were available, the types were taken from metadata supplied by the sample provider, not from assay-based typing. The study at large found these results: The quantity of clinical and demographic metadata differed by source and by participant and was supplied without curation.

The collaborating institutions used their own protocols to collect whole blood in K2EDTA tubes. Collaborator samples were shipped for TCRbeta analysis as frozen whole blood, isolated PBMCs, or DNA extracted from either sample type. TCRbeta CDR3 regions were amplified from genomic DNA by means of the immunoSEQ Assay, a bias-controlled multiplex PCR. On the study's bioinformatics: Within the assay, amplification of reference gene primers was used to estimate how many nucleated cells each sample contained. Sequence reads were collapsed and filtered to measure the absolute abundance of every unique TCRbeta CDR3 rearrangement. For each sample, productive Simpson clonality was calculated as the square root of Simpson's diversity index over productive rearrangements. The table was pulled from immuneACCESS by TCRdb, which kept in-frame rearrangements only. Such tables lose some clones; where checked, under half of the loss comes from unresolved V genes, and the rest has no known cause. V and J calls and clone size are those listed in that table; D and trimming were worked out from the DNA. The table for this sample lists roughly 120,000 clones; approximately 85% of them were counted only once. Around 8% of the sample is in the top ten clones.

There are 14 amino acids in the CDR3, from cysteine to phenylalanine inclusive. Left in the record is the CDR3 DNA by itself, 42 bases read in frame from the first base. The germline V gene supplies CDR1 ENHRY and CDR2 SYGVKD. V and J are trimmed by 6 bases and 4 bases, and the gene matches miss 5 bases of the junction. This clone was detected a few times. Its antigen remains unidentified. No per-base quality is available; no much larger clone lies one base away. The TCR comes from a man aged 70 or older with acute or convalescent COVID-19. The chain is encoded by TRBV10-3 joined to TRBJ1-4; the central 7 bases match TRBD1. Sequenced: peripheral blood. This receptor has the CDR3 CAIRETGLNEKLFF. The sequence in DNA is TGTGCCATCAGGGAGACAGGGCTTAATGAAAAACTGTTTTTT.